One and the same sample provided the 27 T cell receptor beta chains below, sequenced in a study of regulatory T cells in long-lasting Graves disease. Arm-PCR of CDR3 regions with iRepertoire HTBI primers generated TCR beta libraries. TCRdb re-called the multiplex PCR reads through MiXCR, storing one row per CDR3 protein. The repertoire holds 300,000 to 350,000 distinct CDR3 sequences, with around 20% as singletons. Noted time point: persistent/refractory GD, antithyroid drugs over 5 years with positive TRAb. PBMC RNA was the source of the TCR library. The sequenced sample was peripheral blood mononuclear cells (PBMCs), obtained when the disease was refractory, from a patient treated with antithyroid drugs. Source of these receptors: a female donor with Graves disease.

This clonotype was seen repeatedly, ten times or more. This chain uses TRBV11-2 with TRBJ2-2; unclear D gene. V was pared by 3 bases and J by 1 base, with 6 bases between. CDR1 is SGHAT, CDR2 FQNNGV, per germline. The CDR3 sequence is 14 residues long. CDR3 coding DNA: TGTGCCAGCAGCTTGCCCCAGAACACCGGGGAGCTGTTTTTT. As protein: CASSLPQNTGELFF.

This clonotype was seen many times. V and J are TRBV28 and TRBJ1-1; unclear D gene. The CDR3 contains 16 residues. The V and J ends lost 4 bases and 0 bases respectively, with 15 bases between them. Germline CDR1 and CDR2: MDHEN and SYDVKM. CDR3 loop: CASSSYPEQMNTEAFF. Here the CDR3 DNA reads TGTGCCAGCAGTTCCTATCCGGAACAGATGAACACTGAAGCTTTCTTT.

The gene calls are TRBV5-5 and TRBJ1-4; 8 bases match TRBD1. The CDR3 has 15 residues. V shed 3 bases and J 8 bases; nucleotides not matched to a gene: 9. The germline V gene has CDR1 SGHKS and CDR2 YYEKEE (reference sequence). CDR3 in amino acids: CASSSQSRGREKLFF. DNA of the CDR3: TGTGCCAGCAGCTCTCAAAGCAGGGGGCGGGAAAAACTGTTTTTT.

There are many counts of this clonotype. The chain combines TRBV2 with TRBJ1-3, with 7 bases that match TRBD1. The J segment lost 4 bases and the V segment lost 11 bases, leaving 14 bases of the junction unmatched. Germline CDR1 and CDR2: SNHLY and FYNNEI. The CDR3 contains 15 residues. The CDR3 loop is CAGASGGTRGNTIYF. The CDR3 DNA follows: TGTGCCGGGGCATCAGGGGGAACGAGAGGAAACACCATATATTTT.

This clonotype was counted a few times. A much larger clone lies one base from this, so it may be a read error. The chain uses TRBV28 and TRBJ2-7, with unresolved D. In germline, CDR1 is MDHEN, CDR2 SYDVKM. The CDR3 totals 11 residues. In DNA, the CDR3 is TGTGCCAGCTCATGGGCATACGAGCAGTGCTTC. Encoded protein: CASSWAYEQCF.

This chain links TRBV12-3 or TRBV12-4 with TRBJ2-1, with 9 positions matching TRBD1. Germline trimming cut 8 bases from V and 7 bases from J; bases unmatched to any gene: 12. The CDR3 extends over 15 amino acids. Written as DNA, the CDR3 is TGTGCCAGCCGCCGAGGGTGGACAGGGGAGAATGAGCAGTTCTTC. It translates to CASRRGWTGENEQFF.

The sample holds many counts of this clonotype. In DNA, the CDR3 is TGTGCCAGCAGACAGGGTCCCTATGGCTACACCTTC. Translation gives CASRQGPYGYTF. V gene TRBV27 combines with J gene TRBJ1-2; the D gene is possibly TRBD1 (6 bases). The germline V and J ends were trimmed by 6 bases and 4 bases, with 9 bases remaining between them. This CDR3 has 12 residues. Germline CDR1 is MNHEY and CDR2 is SMNVEV (reference sequence).

This clonotype was picked up a small number of times. The rearrangement joins TRBV5-1 to TRBJ1-1; D unclear. This CDR3 spans 15 amino acids. The germline CDR1 and CDR2 sequences are SGHRS and YFSETQ. Trimming removed 2 bases from V and 0 bases from J, with 11 bases in between. The CDR3 loop is CASSFDGQMNTEAFF. Written as DNA, the CDR3 is TGCGCCAGCAGCTTCGACGGCCAAATGAACACTGAAGCTTTCTTT. Together with reference TRBV5-1 and TRBJ1-1, the CDR3 gives the full variable domain: KAGVTQTPRYLIKTRGQQVTLSCSPISGHRSVSWYQQTPGQGLQFLFEYFSETQRNKGNFPGRFSGRQFSNSRSEMNVSTLELGDSALYLCASSFDGQMNTEAFFGQGTRLTVV.

This clonotype was counted many times. The chain is built from TRBV28 and TRBJ2-5; D is ambiguous. Germline assignment: CDR1 MDHEN and CDR2 SYDVKM. V lost 0 bases and J lost 0, with 5 bases in between. The CDR3 spans 14 residues. This CDR3 reads CASSLWADQETQYF. The CDR3 bases are TGTGCCAGCAGTTTATGGGCGGACCAAGAGACCCAGTACTTC.

The sample holds a few counts of this clonotype. This chain uses TRBV12-3 or TRBV12-4 with TRBJ2-1; 9 bases line up with TRBD2. This CDR3 has 14 residues. J was trimmed by 6 bases and V by 6 bases; bases with no gene match: 6. The chain's CDR3 is CASRRVAGVNEQFF. The CDR3 coding sequence is TGTGCCAGCAGGCGAGTAGCGGGAGTCAATGAGCAGTTCTTC.

This clonotype was observed at least ten times. The J gene is TRBJ1-5, the V gene TRBV7-8; 8 bases are shared with TRBD1. CDR3 length: 15 amino acids. CDR1 is SGHVS and CDR2 is FQNEAQ in the germline V gene. V trimming: 3 bases; J trimming: 8 bases; junction bases outside the gene matches: 9. The CDR3 coding sequence is TGTGCCAGCAGCTTGTTCGCGGCAGGGGGCGAGCCCCAGCATTTT. It yields the protein CASSLFAAGGEPQHF.

This clonotype was found many times. The chain couples TRBV28 to TRBJ1-4, with TRBD1 matching 8 bases. The germline CDR1 and CDR2 sequences are MDHEN and SYDVKM. The CDR3 extends over 14 amino acids. Unmatched junction bases numbered 13, after V lost 9 bases and J lost 10 bases. For the CDR3, the DNA is TGTGCCAGTCATGATCGGACAGGGATGGGAAAACTGTTTTTT. This encodes CASHDRTGMGKLFF.

This clonotype appeared a few times. The V gene is TRBV27, the J gene TRBJ1-1; 10 bases align to TRBD1. The V gene's germline CDR1 is MNHEY and CDR2 SMNVEV (reference sequence). The CDR3 contains 15 residues. Losses at the gene ends were 6 bases for V and 0 bases for J; bases not matched to a gene: 4. CDR3 in DNA: TGTGCCAGCAGGGACAGGGGGTTTGTGAACACTGAAGCTTTCTTT. It codes for CASRDRGFVNTEAFF.

The V call is TRBV7-9, the J call TRBJ1-3; D uncertain. Germline loops: CDR1 SEHNR, CDR2 FQNEAQ (reference sequence). There are 14 residues in the CDR3. With 1 base removed from V and 0 bases from J, the gap between germline ends came to 4 bases. DNA for the CDR3: TGTGCCAGCAGCTTAGTCACCTCTGGAAACACCATATATTTT. Translated, it gives CASSLVTSGNTIYF.

In regard to this clonotype: An end of the junction differs from the germline gene, which may be a read error. V usage is TRBV27 and J usage is TRBJ1-6; D gene unclear. CDR3 size: 12 residues. Germline CDR1 is MNHEY and CDR2 is SMNVEV (reference sequence). Here the CDR3 DNA reads TGTGCCAGCAATTCGGGGAATTCACCCCCCCACTTT. It translates to CASNSGNSPPHF.

This chain joins TRBV11-2 and TRBJ2-5; D may be TRBD2 (5 bases). Trimming cost V 1 base and J 5 bases, with 8 bases left between them. This CDR3 is 13 amino acids long. Germline V gene sequence: CDR1 SGHAT, CDR2 FQNNGV. The CDR3 DNA sequence: TGTGCCAGCAGCTTAGGGGTAGCGGAGACCCAGTACTTC. Its protein product is CASSLGVAETQYF.

This clonotype was seen more than once but under ten times. A much larger clone lies a single base off, so this may be a read error. Since no conserved phenylalanine or tryptophan closes the CDR3, a read error is the likely cause. The V and J genes are TRBV7-2 and TRBJ1-2; 7 nucleotides agree with TRBD1. CDR3 length: 16 residues. V lost 4 bases to trimming and J lost 0 bases; unmatched junction nucleotides: 8. Germline CDR1 reads SGHTA; CDR2 reads FQGNSA. In nucleotides, the CDR3 is TGTGCCAGCAGCTCAGCGGGGACAGACGCTAACTATGGCTACACCTCC. Encoded protein: CASSSAGTDANYGYTS.

About this clonotype itself: A read error may be the cause here, since a much bigger clone is one base away. The chain uses TRBV7-8 and TRBJ2-5; D is uncertain. The germline V gene encodes CDR1 SGHVS and CDR2 FQNEAQ. The CDR3 length is 15 residues. V was shortened by 4 bases and J by 9 bases, with 21 bases between the two germline ends. DNA for the CDR3: TGTGCCAGCAGCTACCAAACCGGGCAAGCTAAGGCCCAGTACTTC. It is translated as CASSYQTGQAKAQYF.

This clonotype was picked up a small number of times. This chain uses TRBV28 with TRBJ2-1, with 14 bases identical to TRBD2. CDR1 and CDR2 from the germline V gene are MDHEN and SYDVKM. The CDR3 length is 15 residues. The ends lost 7 bases at V and 10 bases at J; junction bases unmatched: 9. CDR3 protein: CASNSGTSGRGEQFF. The CDR3 nucleotides are TGTGCCAGCAACTCCGGGACTAGCGGGAGAGGCGAGCAGTTCTTC. Together with reference TRBV28 and TRBJ2-1, the CDR3 gives the full variable domain: DVKVTQSSRYLVKRTGEKVFLECVQDMDHENMFWYRQDPGLGLRLIYFSYDVKMKEKGDIPEGYSVSREKKERFSLILESASTNQTSMYLCASNSGTSGRGEQFFGPGTRLTVL.

This clonotype came up many times. This chain links TRBV15 with TRBJ1-5; D gene unclear. V was trimmed by 3 bases and J by 3 bases, leaving 12 bases between them. This CDR3 region has 15 residues. Germline V CDR1 and CDR2: LNHNV, YYDKDF (reference sequence). CDR3 coding DNA: TGTGCCACCAGCAGGGACCCTTTTAACAATCAGCCCCAGCATTTT. Translation: CATSRDPFNNQPQHF.

The CDR3 DNA is TGTGCCAGTAGTTTGGTCCGGACCTCCCCCAGAAAACTGTTTTTT. Residues: CASSLVRTSPRKLFF. This chain joins TRBV19 and TRBJ1-4; no firm D call. CDR3 length: 15 residues. Germline CDR1 LNHDA, CDR2 SQIVND (reference sequence). V was pared by 5 bases and J by 10 bases, with 20 bases between.

This clonotype showed up many times. The rearrangement links TRBV3-1 to TRBJ2-7; D gene ambiguous. CDR1 LGHDT and CDR2 YNNKEL come from the germline V gene (reference sequence). V gave up 4 bases and J gave up 2 bases, with 9 bases separating them. This CDR3 region has 13 residues. The CDR3 spells CASSPGYPYEQYF. DNA for the CDR3: TGTGCCAGCAGCCCTGGTTACCCCTACGAGCAGTACTTC.

This clonotype has ten or more counts. The CDR3 spells CASSDSGNYGYTF. In nucleotides, the CDR3 is TGCGCCAGCAGTGACTCGGGTAACTATGGCTACACCTTC. V is TRBV10-2 and J is TRBJ1-2; D gene unclear. CDR3 length: 13 residues. Trimming left V 3 bases short and J 1 base short, with 6 bases between. Germline V lookup: CDR1 WSHSY, CDR2 SAAADI.

This chain links TRBV7-9 with TRBJ1-2; D is unclear. Between the trimmed V and J ends, which lost 2 bases and 6 bases, there was a span of 7 bases. Germline CDR1 is SEHNR and CDR2 is FQNEAQ (reference sequence). The CDR3 is 12 amino acids. Here the CDR3 DNA reads TGTGCCAGCAGCTTAAGGCCGCATGGCTACACCTTC. This encodes CASSLRPHGYTF.

The sample holds a few counts of this clonotype. The chain carries TRBV7-2 and TRBJ2-6; no clear D. Trimming pared 2 bases from V and 4 bases from J, leaving 6 bases between. There are 14 residues in the CDR3. Germline CDR1 is SGHTA and CDR2 is FQGNSA. CDR3 residues: CASSLLGGANVLTF. The CDR3 nucleotides are TGTGCCAGCAGCTTACTCGGCGGGGCCAACGTCCTGACTTTC.

The chain has TRBV19 and TRBJ2-7; the D gene is possibly TRBD2 (5 bases). V was clipped by 6 bases and J by 1 base, with 10 bases between them. CDR3 size: 13 residues. CDR1 LNHDA and CDR2 SQIVND come from the germline V gene (reference sequence). This CDR3 reads CASRGSKSYEQYF. The CDR3 region has the DNA TGTGCCAGTAGAGGGAGCAAGTCCTACGAGCAGTACTTC.

About this clonotype itself: A much larger clone sits a single nucleotide away, making a read error possible. The chain's CDR3 is CASSPREYEQYF. For the CDR3, the DNA is TGTGCCAGCAGTCCCCGGGAATACGAGCAGTACTTC. The J gene is TRBJ2-7, the V gene TRBV7-2; possibly TRBD2 for D (5 bases). CDR3 length equals 12 residues. The germline V gene encodes CDR1 SGHTA and CDR2 FQGNSA. Trimming took off 6 bases at V and 4 bases at J, with 10 bases between the two ends.